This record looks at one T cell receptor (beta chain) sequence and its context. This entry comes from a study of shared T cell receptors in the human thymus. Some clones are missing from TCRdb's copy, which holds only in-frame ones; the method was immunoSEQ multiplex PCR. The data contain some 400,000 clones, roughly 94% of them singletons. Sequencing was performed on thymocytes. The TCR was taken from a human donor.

The CDR3: CASGARTGVSYEQYF. CDR3 DNA: TGTGCCAGCGGCGCCCGGACAGGGGTCTCCTACGAGCAGTACTTC. This chain uses TRBV7-9 with TRBJ2-7; 9 bases align to TRBD1. With V trimmed by 8 bases and J by 0 bases, 8 bases remained unmatched. There are 15 residues in the CDR3. Germline V gives CDR1 SEHNR, CDR2 FQNEAQ (reference sequence).